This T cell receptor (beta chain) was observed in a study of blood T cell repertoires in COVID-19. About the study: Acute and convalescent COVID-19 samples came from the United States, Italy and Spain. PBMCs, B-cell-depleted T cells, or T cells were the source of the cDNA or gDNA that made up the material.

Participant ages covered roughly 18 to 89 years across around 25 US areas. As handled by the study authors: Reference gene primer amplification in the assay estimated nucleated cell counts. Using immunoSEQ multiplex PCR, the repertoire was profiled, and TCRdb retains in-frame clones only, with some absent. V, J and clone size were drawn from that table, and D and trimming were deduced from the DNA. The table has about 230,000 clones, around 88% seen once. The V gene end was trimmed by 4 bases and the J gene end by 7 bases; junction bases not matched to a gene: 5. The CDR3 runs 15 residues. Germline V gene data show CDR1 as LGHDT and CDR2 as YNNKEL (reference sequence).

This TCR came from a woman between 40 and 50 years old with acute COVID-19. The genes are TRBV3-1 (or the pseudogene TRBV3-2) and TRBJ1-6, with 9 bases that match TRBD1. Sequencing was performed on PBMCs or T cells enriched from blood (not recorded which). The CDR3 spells CASSLFGTGNSPLHF. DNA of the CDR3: TGTGCCAGCAGCCTCTTCGGGACAGGGAATTCACCCCTCCACTTT.